A selection of T cell receptor beta chains follows, all from one sample in a study of CD8+ T cells in alopecia areata. Sequencing used immunoSEQ multiplex PCR; TCRdb keeps in-frame clones, though not all of them. The table records some 100,000 clones, 30% to 40% of them present only once. Material for sequencing was CD4+ T cells sorted from blood. Receptor source: a human donor with alopecia areata. Each CDR3 is given with its conserved first and last residue. A D gene is named only where the DNA matches it firmly. Size is omitted from some rows. Given values are once, few, many or a class for expanded clones.

len: 15
d_gene: TRBD1
j_gene: TRBJ2-5
v_gene: TRBV7-3
abundance: -
CDR3aa: CASSLTTGEQETQYF
CDR3nt: TGTGCCAGCAGCTTAACTACAGGGGAACAAGAGACCCAGTACTTC

len: 12
d_gene: -
j_gene: TRBJ1-2
v_gene: TRBV19
abundance: few
CDR3aa: CASSSSVYGYTF
CDR3nt: TGTGCCAGTAGTAGCTCAGTATACGGCTACACCTTC

len: 15
d_gene: TRBD2
j_gene: TRBJ2-1
v_gene: TRBV5-1
abundance: once
CDR3aa: CASSDSGSGYNEQFF
CDR3nt: TGCGCCAGCAGCGATAGCGGGAGTGGGTACAATGAGCAGTTCTTC

len: 14
d_gene: -
j_gene: TRBJ2-1
v_gene: TRBV18
abundance: -
CDR3aa: CASSPPRGLSEQFF
CDR3nt: TGTGCCAGCTCACCCCCAAGAGGGTTGAGTGAGCAGTTCTTC

len: 15
d_gene: -
j_gene: TRBJ1-1
v_gene: TRBV27
abundance: -
CDR3aa: CASSPGLFMNTEAFF
CDR3nt: TGTGCCAGCAGTCCGGGCCTTTTCATGAACACTGAAGCTTTCTTT

len: 15
d_gene: -
j_gene: TRBJ2-7
v_gene: TRBV4-1
abundance: few
CDR3aa: CASKRGRDIPYEQYF
CDR3nt: TGCGCCAGCAAAAGAGGGAGGGACATTCCCTACGAGCAGTACTTC

len: 14
d_gene: -
j_gene: TRBJ1-1
v_gene: TRBV30
abundance: -
CDR3aa: CACFEGRRTLEAFF
CDR3nt: TGTGCCTGCTTCGAGGGACGAAGGACTCTTGAAGCTTTCTTT

len: 13
d_gene: -
j_gene: TRBJ1-1
v_gene: TRBV29-1
abundance: few
CDR3aa: CSVHRVANTEAFF
CDR3nt: TGCAGCGTCCACAGGGTTGCGAACACTGAAGCTTTCTTT

len: 11
d_gene: -
j_gene: TRBJ2-7
v_gene: TRBV28
abundance: -
CDR3aa: CASLSRYEQYF
CDR3nt: TGTGCCAGCTTGTCGCGCTACGAGCAGTACTTC

len: 13
d_gene: -
j_gene: TRBJ1-1
v_gene: TRBV5-1
abundance: -
CDR3aa: CASTDQGLSEAFF
CDR3nt: TGCGCCAGCACCGACCAGGGGTTGTCTGAAGCTTTCTTT

len: 15
d_gene: -
j_gene: TRBJ2-1
v_gene: TRBV5-6
abundance: few
CDR3aa: CASSWDVSSYNEQFF
CDR3nt: TGTGCCAGCAGCTGGGACGTTAGCTCCTACAATGAGCAGTTCTTC

len: 13
d_gene: -
j_gene: TRBJ2-1
v_gene: TRBV6-5
abundance: -
CDR3aa: CASSEGGGNEQFF
CDR3nt: TGTGCCAGCAGTGAAGGGGGGGGCAATGAGCAGTTCTTC

len: 13
d_gene: -
j_gene: TRBJ1-2
v_gene: TRBV4-3
abundance: -
CDR3aa: CASSQDRTDGYTF
CDR3nt: TGCGCCAGCAGCCAAGATCGGACAGATGGCTACACCTTC

len: 11
d_gene: -
j_gene: TRBJ2-2
v_gene: TRBV2
abundance: few
CDR3aa: CASSAPGELFF
CDR3nt: TGTGCCAGCAGTGCGCCCGGGGAGCTGTTTTTT

len: 15
d_gene: -
j_gene: TRBJ2-1
v_gene: TRBV7-3
abundance: -
CDR3aa: CASSSTGGRVNEQFF
CDR3nt: TGTGCCAGCAGCTCCACGGGCGGGCGGGTGAATGAGCAGTTCTTC

len: 15
d_gene: -
j_gene: TRBJ2-5
v_gene: TRBV5-1
abundance: -
CDR3aa: CASSLPMAGQETQYF
CDR3nt: TGCGCCAGCAGCTTGCCGATGGCGGGCCAAGAGACCCAGTACTTC

len: 14
d_gene: -
j_gene: TRBJ2-7
v_gene: TRBV28
abundance: few
CDR3aa: CASRPTGSHQGQYF
CDR3nt: TGTGCCAGCAGGCCCACAGGGTCCCATCAGGGGCAGTACTTC

len: 12
d_gene: -
j_gene: TRBJ1-1
v_gene: TRBV29-1
abundance: -
CDR3aa: CSVQDGNTEAFF
CDR3nt: TGCAGCGTCCAGGACGGCAACACTGAAGCTTTCTTT

len: 13
d_gene: -
j_gene: TRBJ2-7
v_gene: TRBV7-2
abundance: once
CDR3aa: CASSLDWTAEQYF
CDR3nt: TGTGCCAGCAGCTTAGATTGGACAGCCGAGCAGTACTTC

len: 14
d_gene: -
j_gene: TRBJ2-7
v_gene: TRBV7-2
abundance: -
CDR3aa: CASSFVRQPYEQYF
CDR3nt: TGTGCCAGCAGCTTTGTTAGGCAGCCCTACGAGCAGTACTTC

len: 15
d_gene: -
j_gene: TRBJ2-6
v_gene: TRBV11-2
abundance: few
CDR3aa: CASSSLHLGANVLTF
CDR3nt: TGTGCCAGCAGCTCCCTCCACCTGGGGGCCAACGTCCTGACTTTC

len: 13
d_gene: -
j_gene: TRBJ2-7
v_gene: TRBV29-1
abundance: -
CDR3aa: CSVEGVRPYEQYF
CDR3nt: TGCAGCGTTGAAGGTGTTAGGCCCTACGAGCAGTACTTC

len: 17
d_gene: -
j_gene: TRBJ2-4
v_gene: TRBV28
abundance: few
CDR3aa: CASSLNSGTLAKNIQYF
CDR3nt: TGTGCCAGCAGTCTAAACTCCGGGACTTTAGCCAAAAACATTCAGTACTTC

len: 18
d_gene: TRBD1
j_gene: TRBJ1-1
v_gene: TRBV7-8
abundance: few
CDR3aa: CASSLPRGTGGINTEAFF
CDR3nt: TGTGCCAGCAGCTTACCCCGGGGGACAGGGGGGATAAACACTGAAGCTTTCTTT

len: 15
d_gene: -
j_gene: TRBJ1-1
v_gene: TRBV13
abundance: -
CDR3aa: CASSPPSSGYPEAFF
CDR3nt: TGTGCCAGCAGCCCACCTTCGTCCGGGTACCCTGAAGCTTTCTTT

len: 15
d_gene: TRBD1
j_gene: TRBJ2-2
v_gene: TRBV29-1
abundance: -
CDR3aa: CSVNDRGGSAGELFF
CDR3nt: TGCAGCGTTAACGACAGAGGGGGCAGCGCCGGGGAGCTGTTTTTT

len: 14
d_gene: TRBD2
j_gene: TRBJ2-1
v_gene: TRBV29-1
abundance: -
CDR3aa: CSVTRLAGRSEQFF
CDR3nt: TGCAGCGTTACCCGACTAGCGGGAAGAAGCGAGCAGTTCTTC

len: 14
d_gene: -
j_gene: TRBJ1-5
v_gene: TRBV5-6
abundance: -
CDR3aa: CASSLAGPAQPQHF
CDR3nt: TGTGCCAGCAGCCTGGCGGGGCCGGCTCAGCCCCAGCATTTT

len: 14
d_gene: -
j_gene: TRBJ2-2
v_gene: TRBV7-7
abundance: few
CDR3aa: CASSFSTDTGELFF
CDR3nt: TGTGCTAGCAGCTTCTCGACAGACACCGGGGAGCTGTTTTTT

len: 15
d_gene: -
j_gene: TRBJ1-2
v_gene: TRBV5-1
abundance: -
CDR3aa: CASRLDSVTNYGYTF
CDR3nt: TGCGCCAGCAGACTAGACAGTGTTACAAACTATGGCTACACCTTC

len: 12
d_gene: -
j_gene: TRBJ1-1
v_gene: TRBV7-2
abundance: -
CDR3aa: CASSPVGGKGVF
CDR3nt: TGTGCCAGCAGTCCGGTGGGGGGGAAAGGAGTCTTT

len: 12
d_gene: -
j_gene: TRBJ1-1
v_gene: TRBV30
abundance: -
CDR3aa: CAWSRKNTEAFF
CDR3nt: TGTGCCTGGAGTCGGAAGAACACTGAAGCTTTCTTT

len: 13
d_gene: -
j_gene: TRBJ1-5
v_gene: TRBV29-1
abundance: few
CDR3aa: CSVGEGSHQPQHF
CDR3nt: TGCAGCGTTGGGGAAGGGTCCCATCAGCCCCAGCATTTT

len: 14
d_gene: -
j_gene: TRBJ2-2
v_gene: TRBV29-1
abundance: -
CDR3aa: CSVSAGANTGELFF
CDR3nt: TGCAGCGTCTCGGCAGGGGCGAACACCGGGGAGCTGTTTTTT

len: 14
d_gene: TRBD1
j_gene: TRBJ2-5
v_gene: TRBV6-5
abundance: few
CDR3aa: CASSYFGQGVTQYF
CDR3nt: TGTGCCAGCAGTTACTTCGGACAGGGAGTAACCCAGTACTTC

len: 15
d_gene: -
j_gene: TRBJ2-1
v_gene: TRBV5-1
abundance: -
CDR3aa: CASSLQRTSYNEQFF
CDR3nt: TGCGCCAGCAGCTTGCAGCGTACCTCCTACAATGAGCAGTTCTTC

len: 15
d_gene: TRBD1
j_gene: TRBJ2-5
v_gene: TRBV30
abundance: -
CDR3aa: CAWSSNRGRRITQYF
CDR3nt: TGTGCCTGGAGTTCGAACAGGGGGCGCAGAATAACCCAGTACTTC

len: 16
d_gene: -
j_gene: TRBJ2-3
v_gene: TRBV28
abundance: -
CDR3aa: CASTPWGVSSTDTQYF
CDR3nt: TGTGCCAGCACCCCGTGGGGAGTCTCTAGCACAGATACGCAGTATTTT

len: 14
d_gene: -
j_gene: TRBJ1-6
v_gene: TRBV2
abundance: -
CDR3aa: CASGNRLGNSPLHF
CDR3nt: TGTGCCAGCGGCAATCGTCTGGGTAATTCACCCCTCCACTTT

len: 14
d_gene: -
j_gene: TRBJ1-2
v_gene: TRBV5-6
abundance: few
CDR3aa: CASSFDRPGYGYTF
CDR3nt: TGTGCCAGCAGCTTTGACAGACCGGGCTATGGCTACACCTTC

len: 12
d_gene: -
j_gene: TRBJ2-2
v_gene: TRBV7-2
abundance: few
CDR3aa: CASSSDTGELFF
CDR3nt: TGTGCCAGCAGCTCGGACACCGGGGAGCTGTTTTTT

len: 13
d_gene: -
j_gene: TRBJ1-6
v_gene: TRBV4-3
abundance: -
CDR3aa: CASSQVAGSPLHF
CDR3nt: TGCGCCAGCAGCCAAGTCGCAGGGTCGCCCCTCCACTTT

len: 15
d_gene: -
j_gene: TRBJ1-1
v_gene: TRBV11-3
abundance: -
CDR3aa: CASSLERQGHAEAFF
CDR3nt: TGTGCCAGCAGCTTAGAGCGGCAGGGACACGCTGAAGCTTTCTTT

len: 11
d_gene: -
j_gene: TRBJ2-3
v_gene: TRBV29-1
abundance: few
CDR3aa: CSVDDRLTQYF
CDR3nt: TGCAGCGTTGATGACAGGCTAACGCAGTATTTT

len: 12
d_gene: -
j_gene: TRBJ2-5
v_gene: TRBV5-1
abundance: -
CDR3aa: CASSLTGETQYF
CDR3nt: TGCGCCAGCAGCTTGACGGGGGAGACCCAGTACTTC

len: 13
d_gene: TRBD1
j_gene: TRBJ1-1
v_gene: TRBV29-1
abundance: -
CDR3aa: CSCWGQPNTEAFF
CDR3nt: TGCAGTTGCTGGGGACAGCCGAACACTGAAGCTTTCTTT

len: 12
d_gene: -
j_gene: TRBJ2-1
v_gene: TRBV29-1
abundance: -
CDR3aa: CSALLRYNEQFF
CDR3nt: TGCAGCGCCCTCCTAAGATACAATGAGCAGTTCTTC

len: 14
d_gene: -
j_gene: TRBJ2-3
v_gene: TRBV28
abundance: few
CDR3aa: CASTPWGRTDTQYF
CDR3nt: TGTGCCAGCACCCCGTGGGGGCGCACAGATACGCAGTATTTT

len: 14
d_gene: TRBD1
j_gene: TRBJ2-7
v_gene: TRBV29-1
abundance: few
CDR3aa: CSVVRQGTGDEQYF
CDR3nt: TGCAGCGTGGTAAGACAGGGGACGGGGGACGAGCAGTACTTC

len: 15
d_gene: TRBD1
j_gene: TRBJ2-3
v_gene: TRBV4-1
abundance: -
CDR3aa: CASSRGQDLTDTQYF
CDR3nt: TGCGCCAGCAGCCGGGGACAGGACCTCACAGATACGCAGTATTTT

len: 15
d_gene: -
j_gene: TRBJ2-5
v_gene: TRBV4-3
abundance: -
CDR3aa: CASSQDFGASETQYF
CDR3nt: TGCGCCAGCAGCCAAGATTTTGGCGCCTCGGAGACCCAGTACTTC

len: 16
d_gene: -
j_gene: TRBJ2-6
v_gene: TRBV18
abundance: -
CDR3aa: CASSPSFSSGANVLTF
CDR3nt: TGTGCCAGCTCACCATCCTTCTCCTCTGGGGCCAACGTCCTGACTTTC

len: 14
d_gene: -
j_gene: TRBJ2-1
v_gene: TRBV30
abundance: few
CDR3aa: CAWTPPPGGGGQFF
CDR3nt: TGTGCCTGGACCCCTCCTCCGGGGGGCGGAGGGCAGTTCTTC

len: 12
d_gene: -
j_gene: TRBJ1-1
v_gene: TRBV18
abundance: -
CDR3aa: CASSPGEVGAFF
CDR3nt: TGTGCCAGCTCACCAGGGGAGGTTGGAGCTTTCTTT

len: 13
d_gene: -
j_gene: TRBJ2-3
v_gene: TRBV29-1
abundance: -
CDR3aa: CSTPGLALDTQYF
CDR3nt: TGCAGCACCCCTGGATTAGCTCTGGATACGCAGTATTTT

len: 14
d_gene: -
j_gene: TRBJ2-5
v_gene: TRBV5-1
abundance: -
CDR3aa: CASSPNRPEETQYF
CDR3nt: TGCGCCAGCAGCCCAAACAGGCCCGAGGAGACCCAGTACTTC

len: 13
d_gene: TRBD1
j_gene: TRBJ1-1
v_gene: TRBV7-3
abundance: -
CDR3aa: CASSFDRAAEAFF
CDR3nt: TGTGCCAGCAGCTTCGACAGGGCGGCTGAAGCTTTCTTT